These 27 T cell receptor beta chains originate from one sample sequenced in a study of T cell responses to AZD1222 COVID-19 vaccine. The table came from immunoSEQ multiplex PCR; TCRdb's copy has only in-frame clones and leaves some out. The sample holds some 150,000 clones, 90% seen once. This specimen consisted of peripheral blood, obtained on day 0 of AZD1222 vaccination. These receptors were collected from an adult in good health.

The V call is TRBV9, the J call TRBJ1-6, with TRBD1 matching over 10 bases. The CDR3 contains 16 residues. Germline V gives CDR1 SGDLS, CDR2 YYNGEE. The ends lost 3 bases at V and 12 bases at J; junction bases unmatched: 12. In nucleotides, the CDR3 is TGTGCCAGCAGCGAAGGAGCCGGGACAGGGGCAAAACCCCTCCACTTT. It is translated as CASSEGAGTGAKPLHF.

The CDR3 DNA sequence: TGCGCCAGCAGCCGAGACAGGGACTATGGCTACACCTTC. Protein product: CASSRDRDYGYTF. This sequence joins TRBV5-1 and TRBJ1-2; TRBD1 matches at 7 bases. J lost 3 bases, V lost 4 bases, and 3 bases had no gene match. CDR1 is SGHRS, CDR2 YFSETQ, per germline. This CDR3 has 13 residues.

The V gene is TRBV4-1, the J gene TRBJ1-5; D remains unclear. This CDR3 contains 14 residues. The V gene lost 3 bases and the J gene lost 4 bases, with 10 bases spanning the gap. Germline loops: CDR1 MGHRA, CDR2 YSYEKL. Written as DNA, the CDR3 is TGCGCCAGCAGCCAGTGGTCGGGAAATCAGCCCCAGCATTTT. Protein product: CASSQWSGNQPQHF.

This clone has just a few counts. The chain carries TRBV6-2 or TRBV6-3 and TRBJ2-7, with D maybe TRBD2 (5 bases). Looked up from germline, CDR1 is MNHEY and CDR2 is SVGEGT. V dropped 0 bases and J dropped 1 base, with 7 bases sitting between them. This CDR3 is 14 amino acids long. CDR3 residues: CASSYSGESYEQYF. Here the CDR3 DNA reads TGTGCCAGCAGTTACTCTGGGGAGTCCTACGAGCAGTACTTC.

The V gene is TRBV27, the J gene TRBJ1-1; 7 bases map to TRBD1. The V gene's germline CDR1 is MNHEY and CDR2 SMNVEV (reference sequence). This CDR3 comprises 13 residues. V lost 2 bases to trimming and J lost 7 bases; unmatched junction nucleotides: 4. The CDR3 DNA reads TGTGCCAGCAGTTTACAGGGGGGGATTGAAGCTTTCTTT. This codes for CASSLQGGIEAFF.

The chain joins TRBV2 to TRBJ1-1, with D possibly being TRBD1 (5 bases). This CDR3 contains 14 residues. V gave up 4 bases and J gave up 4 bases, with 13 bases separating them. Germline values: CDR1 SNHLY, CDR2 FYNNEI. The CDR3 DNA follows: TGTGCCAGCAGTGTGGGGGTAAAGGGCACTGAAGCTTTCTTT. This translates into CASSVGVKGTEAFF.

The chain is built from TRBV24-1 and TRBJ1-4, with D hard to call. The germline V gene has CDR1 KGHDR and CDR2 SFDVKD. The CDR3 extends over 15 amino acids. The ends were cut back, 2 bases at V and 8 bases at J, with 14 bases in the middle. The chain's CDR3 is CATSDSARLEEKLFF. DNA for the CDR3: TGTGCCACCAGTGATTCGGCCCGCCTCGAAGAAAAACTGTTTTTT.

This rearrangement joins TRBV12-3 or TRBV12-4 to TRBJ2-7, with D uncertain. The germline V and J ends were trimmed by 6 bases and 5 bases, with 14 bases remaining between them. This CDR3 has 13 amino acids. The CDR3 region is CASRSLGSDEQYF. CDR3 in DNA: TGTGCCAGCAGGTCTCTGGGGTCAGACGAGCAGTACTTC.

The CDR3 DNA reads as TGTGCCAGCAGCCAAGCCCAAGAGACCCAGTACTTC. This translates into CASSQAQETQYF. The chain uses TRBV3-1 (or the pseudogene TRBV3-2) and TRBJ2-5; unclear D gene. V was trimmed by 1 base and J by 1 base, leaving 1 base between them. Germline V gene lookup returns CDR1 LGHDT and CDR2 YNNKEL (reference sequence). The length of the CDR3 is 12 residues.

This rearrangement joins TRBV2 to TRBJ1-5; possible D gene TRBD1, 6 bases. This CDR3 comprises 15 residues. V was pared by 5 bases and J by 3 bases, with 14 bases between. Germline CDR1 is SNHLY and CDR2 is FYNNEI. DNA of the CDR3: TGTGCCAGCAGTCCCTTCGGACAGTCCAATCAGCCCCAGCATTTT. Protein sequence: CASSPFGQSNQPQHF.

This chain connects TRBV11-2 to TRBJ1-1; no definite D call. The CDR3 spans 14 residues. The germline CDR1 and CDR2 sequences are SGHAT and FQNNGV. V was pared by 1 base and J by 1 base, with 7 bases between. The CDR3 sequence: CASSLVRENTEAFF. The CDR3 DNA is TGTGCCAGCAGCTTAGTAAGAGAGAACACTGAAGCTTTCTTT.

The chain recombines TRBV2 with TRBJ1-2; the D gene is possibly TRBD1 (5 bases). This CDR3 has 14 amino acids. V was clipped by 3 bases and J by 0 bases, with 8 bases between them. Per the germline V gene, CDR1 is SNHLY and CDR2 is FYNNEI. CDR3 protein: CASSETVANYGYTF. The CDR3 nucleotides read TGTGCCAGCAGTGAGACAGTCGCTAACTATGGCTACACCTTC.

This clone was seen just once. V usage is TRBV30 and J usage is TRBJ2-7; 7 bases align to TRBD2. Trimming removed 5 bases from V and 4 bases from J; junction bases left unmatched: 11. Germline V gene data show CDR1 as GTSNPN and CDR2 as SVGIG (reference sequence). The CDR3 spans 14 residues. CDR3 region: CAWDKGLSGYEQYF. The CDR3 DNA sequence: TGTGCCTGGGATAAAGGACTTAGCGGGTACGAGCAGTACTTC. The whole variable domain, remainder taken from reference TRBV30 and TRBJ2-7, is SQTIHQWPATLVQPVGSPLSLECTVEGTSNPNLYWYRQAAGRGLQLLFYSVGIGQISSEVPQNLSASRPQDRQFILSSKKLLLSDSGFYLCAWDKGLSGYEQYFGPGTRLTVT.

The rearrangement links TRBV29-1 to TRBJ2-7; TRBD1 agrees at 7 bases. The CDR3 spans 16 residues. Per germline, CDR1 SQVTM and CDR2 ANQGSEA. Trimming at V came to 0 bases and at J to 6 bases, leaving 14 bases not matched to a gene. DNA for the CDR3: TGCAGCGTTGAAGAATGGGACAGCGAAAGAAGTGGCGAGCAGTACTTC. This translates into CSVEEWDSERSGEQYF.

The chain employs TRBV28 and TRBJ1-5; the D is unclear. V gave up 7 bases and J gave up 4 bases, with 17 bases separating them. From germline, CDR1 is MDHEN and CDR2 SYDVKM. The CDR3 contains 15 residues. The CDR3 DNA is TGTGCCAGCATACTGGCCGGGAGTAGGAATCAGCCCCAGCATTTT. As protein: CASILAGSRNQPQHF.

The sample holds one count of this clone. V usage is TRBV29-1 and J usage is TRBJ2-7; D may be TRBD2 (6 bases). The CDR3 loop spans 15 amino acids. V was clipped by 5 bases and J by 0 bases, with 17 bases between them. Germline values: CDR1 SQVTM, CDR2 ANQGSEA. CDR3 bases: TGCAGCGTTAGAAGGAGCGGGTCGTACTCCTACGAGCAGTACTTC. This encodes CSVRRSGSYSYEQYF.

This sequence joins TRBV6-2 or TRBV6-3 and TRBJ1-5; D is possibly TRBD1 (6 bases). CDR3 length equals 16 residues. Germline V gene lookup returns CDR1 MNHEY and CDR2 SVGEGT. Trimming removed 5 bases at V and 1 base at J, with 15 bases between. The CDR3: CASSPLDRTSNQPQHF. The DNA of the CDR3 is TGTGCCAGCAGTCCCCTGGACAGAACAAGCAATCAGCCCCAGCATTTT.

The rearrangement uses TRBV27 and TRBJ2-1, with 7 bases matching TRBD2. CDR1 and CDR2 (germline): MNHEY, SMNVEV (reference sequence). The ends lost 6 bases at V and 12 bases at J; junction bases unmatched: 14. The CDR3 is 14 residues long. The CDR3 region has the DNA TGTGCCAGCAGCGAATTTACTAGCGCGGCTCGGCAGTTCTTC. This gives the protein CASSEFTSAARQFF.

The chain is built from TRBV28 and TRBJ1-3; D may be TRBD1 (5 bases). CDR3 length: 14 amino acids. CDR1 and CDR2 (germline): MDHEN, SYDVKM. V was clipped by 5 bases and J by 0 bases, with 8 bases between them. CDR3 coding DNA: TGTGCCAGCAGTGAGGACACCTCTGGAAACACCATATATTTT. Amino acid sequence: CASSEDTSGNTIYF.

The chain links TRBV5-1 to TRBJ1-1, with D unclear. The CDR3 has 17 residues. V lost 1 base and J lost 1, with 17 bases in between. CDR1 is SGHRS and CDR2 is YFSETQ in the germline V gene. The CDR3 region has the DNA TGCGCCAGCAGCTTGATCCCGTCCTACGCCCCGAACACTGAAGCTTTCTTT. Its protein is CASSLIPSYAPNTEAFF.

The V gene is TRBV9, the J gene TRBJ2-1, with D hard to call. CDR3 length equals 11 residues. V lost 3 bases and J lost 7, with 5 bases in between. Germline CDR1 and CDR2: SGDLS and YYNGEE. Here the CDR3 reads CASSGSNEQFF. As DNA, the CDR3 is TGTGCCAGCAGCGGAAGTAATGAGCAGTTCTTC.

This clone was found a few times. V is TRBV27 and J is TRBJ2-7; tentative D call: TRBD1 (6 bases). This CDR3 spans 15 amino acids. V was shortened by 5 bases and J by 1 base, with 15 bases between the two germline ends. CDR1 is MNHEY, CDR2 SMNVEV, per germline (reference sequence). CDR3 loop: CASSLRQAPSYEQYF. As DNA, the CDR3 is TGTGCCAGCAGTCTAAGACAGGCGCCTTCCTACGAGCAGTACTTC.

This chain connects TRBV5-6 to TRBJ1-4; 7 bases align to TRBD1. J lost 10 bases, V lost 7 bases, and 13 bases had no gene match. This CDR3 has 14 amino acids. CDR1 is SGHDT, CDR2 YYEEEE, per germline. CDR3 protein: CASGRNRGRGKLFF. The CDR3 nucleotides read TGTGCCAGCGGGCGGAACAGGGGTCGGGGAAAACTGTTTTTT.

CDR3 coding DNA: TGTGCCAGCAGTTACGCAGGGGCCGGGGAGCTGTTTTTT. This codes for CASSYAGAGELFF. The V and J genes are TRBV6-5 and TRBJ2-2, with D perhaps matching TRBD1 (6 bases). CDR1 is MNHEY, CDR2 SVGAGI, per germline. The V and J ends lost 2 bases and 6 bases respectively, with 7 bases between them. The CDR3 has 13 residues.

The chain has TRBV15 and TRBJ1-1, with 8 nucleotides matching TRBD1. The germline gives CDR1 LNHNV, CDR2 YYDKDF (reference sequence). After removal of 5 bases from V and 0 bases from J, the junction contained 14 bases not matched to a gene. The length of the CDR3 is 18 residues. CDR3 nucleotides: TGTGCCACCAGCTCCCTCATGAACCCGGGACAGGTGAACACTGAAGCTTTCTTT. The encoded protein is CATSSLMNPGQVNTEAFF.

V is TRBV2 and J is TRBJ2-1, with unresolved D. V was cut by 4 bases and J by 0 bases, with 7 bases left in between. This CDR3 has 14 residues. CDR1 and CDR2 from the germline V gene are SNHLY and FYNNEI. The CDR3 loop reads CASSVGFSYNEQFF. CDR3 nucleotides: TGTGCCAGCAGTGTCGGCTTCTCCTACAATGAGCAGTTCTTC.

This chain uses TRBV27 with TRBJ1-5; D might be TRBD1 (5 bases). There are 15 residues in the CDR3. Trimming shortened V by 3 bases and J by 2 bases, and 11 bases separated the two germline ends. Germline assignment: CDR1 MNHEY and CDR2 SMNVEV (reference sequence). The CDR3 nucleotides are TGTGCCAGCAGTTTGCGTGGGGCAGGCAATCAGCCCCAGCATTTT. Translation: CASSLRGAGNQPQHF.